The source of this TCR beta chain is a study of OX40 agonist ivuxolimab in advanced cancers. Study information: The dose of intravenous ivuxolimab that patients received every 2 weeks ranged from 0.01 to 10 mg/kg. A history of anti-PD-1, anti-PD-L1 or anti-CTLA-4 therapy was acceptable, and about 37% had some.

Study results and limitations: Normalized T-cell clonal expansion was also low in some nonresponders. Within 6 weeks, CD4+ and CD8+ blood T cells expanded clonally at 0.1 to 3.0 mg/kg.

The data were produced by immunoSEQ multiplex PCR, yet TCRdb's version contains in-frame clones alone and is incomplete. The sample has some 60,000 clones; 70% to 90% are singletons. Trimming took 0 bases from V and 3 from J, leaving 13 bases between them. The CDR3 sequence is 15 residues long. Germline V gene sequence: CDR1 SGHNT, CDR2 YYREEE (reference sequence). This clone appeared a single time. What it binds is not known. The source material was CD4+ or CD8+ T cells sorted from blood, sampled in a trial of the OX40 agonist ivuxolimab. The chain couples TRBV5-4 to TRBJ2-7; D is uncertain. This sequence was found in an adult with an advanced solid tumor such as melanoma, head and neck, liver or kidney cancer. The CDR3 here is CASSLVGNLNYEQYF. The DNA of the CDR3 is TGTGCCAGCAGCTTGGTTGGCAACCTGAACTACGAGCAGTACTTC.